The source of this T cell receptor (beta chain) is a study of glioma-infiltrating T cells. Study in general: Low-grade gliomas were grade II; glioblastomas were grade IV at initial diagnosis. Dexamethasone exposure before glioma surgery was limited to six or fewer days. Findings of the study overall: A blood CDR3 motif signature was depleted in highly divergent patients.

In the case of this clonotype: Its antigen remains unknown.

Germline CDR1 is DFQATT and CDR2 is SNEGSKA (reference sequence). The V segment lost 4 bases and the J segment 4 bases; nucleotides outside the gene matches: 11. The length of the CDR3 is 16 residues. The iRepertoire nested amplicon-rescue multiplex PCR amplified TCR alpha and beta CDR3s from RNA. TCRdb processed the multiplex PCR reads anew with MiXCR; each CDR3 protein has one entry. The sample records more than 350,000 distinct CDR3 sequences, 35% to 45% being singletons. This chain uses TRBV20-1 with TRBJ1-4, with TRBD1 matching 8 bases. Input material: glioma tissue, nonneoplastic brain tissue, or PBMCs (not recorded which). The source of this sequence is a human donor with low-grade glioma or glioblastoma, undergoing nonglioma brain surgery, or in good health (not recorded which). CDR3 sequence (DNA): TGCAGTGCTAAAGCGGCAGGGGGCCGTTATAATGAAAAACTGTTTTTT. It specifies CSAKAAGGRYNEKLFF.